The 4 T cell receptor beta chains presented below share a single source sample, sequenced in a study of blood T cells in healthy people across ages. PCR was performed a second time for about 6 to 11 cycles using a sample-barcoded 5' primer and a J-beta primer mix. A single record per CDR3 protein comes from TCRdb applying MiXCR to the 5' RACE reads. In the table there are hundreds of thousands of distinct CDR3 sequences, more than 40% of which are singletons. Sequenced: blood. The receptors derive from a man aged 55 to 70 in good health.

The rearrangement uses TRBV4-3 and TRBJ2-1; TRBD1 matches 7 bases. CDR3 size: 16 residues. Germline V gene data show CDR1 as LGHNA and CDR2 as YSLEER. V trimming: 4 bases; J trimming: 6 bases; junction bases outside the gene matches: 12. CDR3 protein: CASSRTRTGAVNEQFF. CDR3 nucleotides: TGCGCCAGCAGCCGTACCCGGACAGGTGCCGTCAATGAGCAGTTCTTC.

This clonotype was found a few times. The CDR3 bases are TGCGCCAGCAGCTACCAGAGTCAAGAGACCCAGTACTTC. As protein: CASSYQSQETQYF. The genes are TRBV5-1 and TRBJ2-5; D unclear. CDR3 length: 13 residues. The germline V gene has CDR1 SGHRS and CDR2 YFSETQ. The V gene lost 3 bases and the J gene lost 2 bases, with 8 bases spanning the gap.

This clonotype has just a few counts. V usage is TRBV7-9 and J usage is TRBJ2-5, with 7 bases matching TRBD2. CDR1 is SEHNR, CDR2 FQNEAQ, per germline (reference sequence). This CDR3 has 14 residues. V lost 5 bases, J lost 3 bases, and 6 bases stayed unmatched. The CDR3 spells CASSPRTSEETQYF. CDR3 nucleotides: TGTGCCAGCAGCCCTCGTACTAGCGAAGAGACCCAGTACTTC.

The CDR3 is CASSLETGLNTEAFF. In nucleotides, the CDR3 is TGTGCCAGCAGCTTAGAGACAGGGCTGAACACTGAAGCTTTCTTT. This rearrangement joins TRBV11-3 to TRBJ1-1; 7 bases are shared with TRBD1. This CDR3 spans 15 amino acids. J gave up 0 bases and V 0 bases, and 1 base lay outside the gene matches. Germline values: CDR1 SGHNT, CDR2 YENEEA.